The clone carrying this T cell receptor (beta chain) was seen a handful of times. The antigen is not known. TCRdb reanalysed the 5' RACE reads using MiXCR and keeps one entry per CDR3 protein. The table includes tens of thousands of distinct CDR3 sequences, 3.5% to 5% detected once. This sample is drawn from a study of neurological immune-mediated disorders. Study at large: Among some 35 multiple sclerosis patients, some 31 were relapsing-remitting and 3 were secondary progressive.

From germline, CDR1 is SGHDT and CDR2 YYEEEE. Trimming took off 0 bases at V and 3 bases at J, with 8 bases between the two ends. The CDR3 extends over 14 amino acids. Study-level findings and limits: The repertoires of 18 of 34 multiple sclerosis patients fell into one related-CDR3 cluster (a possible signature) under phylogenetic grouping.

The clonotype was recovered from a man aged 25 to 40 with multiple sclerosis. Sequenced: PBMCs. V usage is TRBV5-6 and J usage is TRBJ2-3; tentatively, D is TRBD1 (6 bases). In nucleotides, the CDR3 is TGTGCCAGCAGCTTGGACAGGGTGACAGATACGCAGTATTTT. Translated, it gives CASSLDRVTDTQYF.